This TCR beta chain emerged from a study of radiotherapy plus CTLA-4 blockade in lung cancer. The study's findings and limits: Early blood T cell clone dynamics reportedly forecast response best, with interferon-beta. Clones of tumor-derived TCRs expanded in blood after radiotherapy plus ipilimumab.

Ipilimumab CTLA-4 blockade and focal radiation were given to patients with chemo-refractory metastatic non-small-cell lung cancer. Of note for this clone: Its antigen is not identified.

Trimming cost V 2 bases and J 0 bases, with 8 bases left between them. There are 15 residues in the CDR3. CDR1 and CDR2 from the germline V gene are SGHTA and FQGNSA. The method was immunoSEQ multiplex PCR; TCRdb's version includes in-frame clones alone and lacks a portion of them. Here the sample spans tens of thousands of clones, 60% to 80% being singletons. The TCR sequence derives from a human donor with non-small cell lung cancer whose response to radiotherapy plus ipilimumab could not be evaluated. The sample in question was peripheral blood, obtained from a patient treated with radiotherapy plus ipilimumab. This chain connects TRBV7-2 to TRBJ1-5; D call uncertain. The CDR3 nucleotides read TGTGCCAGCAGCTTATACAGTCATAGCAATCAGCCCCAGCATTTT. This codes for CASSLYSHSNQPQHF.